This T cell receptor beta chain was found in a study of blood T cell repertoires in COVID-19. The CDR3 consists of 16 residues. J was trimmed by 2 bases and V by 4 bases; bases with no gene match: 9. The germline V gene has CDR1 LNHDA and CDR2 SQIVND (reference sequence). Assay used: immunoSEQ multiplex PCR; TCRdb lists only in-frame clones, some missing. The sample includes around 250,000 clones, approximately 86% seen only once; the top ten take roughly 1.6%. Material: PBMCs or T cells enriched from blood (not recorded which). The chain is built from TRBV19 and TRBJ2-7, with TRBD2 matching 9 bases. The sequence derives from a woman in her fifties or sixties who had recovered from COVID-19. Here the CDR3 reads CASSTTTSGAPYEQYF. In DNA, the CDR3 is TGTGCCAGTAGTACCACGACTAGCGGAGCCCCCTACGAGCAGTACTTC.